One sample yielded the 26 T cell receptor beta chains listed below, sequenced in a study of shared clonotypes between healthy human individuals. The data were produced by immunoSEQ multiplex PCR, yet TCRdb's version contains in-frame clones alone and is incomplete. Seen here are about 520,000 clones, about 96% observed once, and the top ten hold around 0.066%. Source material: naive CD4+ T cells sorted from blood. Subset: CD45RA+ positively selected. The receptors shown here come from a woman younger than 45 in good health.

The chain employs TRBV21-1 and TRBJ1-5; TRBD1 is the table's D call, not checked against the DNA. TRBV21-1 constitutes a pseudogene. This CDR3 contains 16 residues. CDR3 sequence (DNA): TGTGCCAGCAGCAATCAGACAGGGAATAGCAATCAGCCCCAGCATTTT. As protein: CASSNQTGNSNQPQHF.

The V and J genes are TRBV4-1 and TRBJ1-4, with 9 bases that match TRBD1. V shed 5 bases and J 7 bases; nucleotides not matched to a gene: 5. The CDR3 runs 14 residues. Germline CDR1 MGHRA, CDR2 YSYEKL. CDR3 protein: CASSAGQGLEKLFF. The CDR3 DNA sequence: TGCGCCAGCAGCGCGGGACAGGGACTTGAAAAACTGTTTTTT.

The chain is built from TRBV27 and TRBJ1-5; 12 bases are shared with TRBD1. Trimming cost V 5 bases and J 5 bases; bases outside gene matches: 4. Germline-derived CDR1 and CDR2 are MNHEY and SMNVEV (reference sequence). The CDR3 extends over 15 amino acids. The CDR3 nucleotides are TGTGCCAGCAGTAGGGACAGGGGGCTGGATCAGCCCCAGCATTTT. Its protein product is CASSRDRGLDQPQHF.

The J gene is TRBJ1-1, the V gene TRBV7-2; the D is unclear. CDR1 is SGHTA, CDR2 FQGNSA, per germline. This CDR3 spans 16 amino acids. V dropped 7 bases and J dropped 1 base, with 19 bases sitting between them. The CDR3 region is CASTPERALRNTEAFF. CDR3 bases: TGTGCCAGCACCCCAGAGAGGGCGCTACGGAACACTGAAGCTTTCTTT.

This clone was seen just once. The chain recombines TRBV5-1 with TRBJ2-5; 12 bases agree with TRBD2. Trimming took 0 bases from V and 7 from J; bases not matched to a gene: 10. There are 17 residues in the CDR3. The germline CDR1 and CDR2 sequences are SGHRS and YFSETQ. CDR3 nucleotides: TGCGCCAGCAGCTTGGGTCCGGGACTAGCGGGCTCGGGGACCCAGTACTTC. This translates into CASSLGPGLAGSGTQYF. The entire variable domain, with the rest obtained from reference TRBV5-1 and TRBJ2-5, is as follows: KAGVTQTPRYLIKTRGQQVTLSCSPISGHRSVSWYQQTPGQGLQFLFEYFSETQRNKGNFPGRFSGRQFSNSRSEMNVSTLELGDSALYLCASSLGPGLAGSGTQYFGPGTRLLVL.

This clone has a single count. The chain uses TRBV27 and TRBJ2-5; D call uncertain. Per germline, CDR1 MNHEY and CDR2 SMNVEV (reference sequence). V lost 2 bases and J lost 0, with 7 bases in between. This CDR3 has 14 amino acids. The CDR3 bases are TGTGCCAGCAGTTTAAGCCCGTACCAAGAGACCCAGTACTTC. Translation gives CASSLSPYQETQYF.

This clone was found once. V is TRBV6-6 and J is TRBJ1-4; 7 bases line up with TRBD1. The CDR3 loop spans 16 amino acids. The germline gives CDR1 MNHNY, CDR2 SVGAGI (reference sequence). The V segment lost 5 bases and the J segment 10 bases; nucleotides outside the gene matches: 16. The CDR3 here is CASSTVSGRGSAKLFF. In DNA form, the CDR3 reads TGTGCCAGCAGTACCGTTTCGGGCAGGGGGTCGGCAAAACTGTTTTTT.

The J gene is TRBJ2-1, the V gene TRBV29-1; no reliable D call. Germline V gene lookup returns CDR1 SQVTM and CDR2 ANQGSEA. The V end was cut by 6 bases, the J end by 5 bases, with 14 bases between. This CDR3 region has 13 residues. CDR3 sequence (DNA): TGCAGCGTAGAGCGACGGGCAAACAATGAGCAGTTCTTC. This sequence encodes CSVERRANNEQFF.

J is TRBJ2-2 and V is TRBV28; TRBD2 matches 9 bases. J was trimmed by 6 bases and V by 5 bases; bases with no gene match: 10. The CDR3 loop spans 16 amino acids. Germline V CDR1 and CDR2: MDHEN, SYDVKM. The CDR3 DNA reads TGTGCCAGCAGTGGCTCTAGCGGGGCCCTCCCCGGGGAGCTGTTTTTT. Translation gives CASSGSSGALPGELFF.

The chain joins TRBV4-2 to TRBJ1-5; D unresolved. The CDR3 sequence is 18 residues long. Germline V gene lookup returns CDR1 LGHNA and CDR2 YNFKEQ. V dropped 5 bases and J dropped 2 bases, with 22 bases sitting between them. CDR3 bases: TGTGCCAGCAGCAAAGCGACGGGAAATACTGGTGGCAATCAGCCCCAGCATTTT. It yields the protein CASSKATGNTGGNQPQHF.

The chain is built from TRBV27 and TRBJ2-7; the D gene is possibly TRBD2 (5 bases). CDR1 is MNHEY and CDR2 is SMNVEV in the germline V gene (reference sequence). V was clipped by 4 bases and J by 7 bases, with 14 bases between them. This CDR3 region has 13 residues. CDR3 coding DNA: TGTGCCAGCAGTTCTAGCCGGGTTGGGGAGCAGTACTTC. Amino acids: CASSSSRVGEQYF.

The chain is built from TRBV11-1 and TRBJ2-7, with D possibly being TRBD1 (6 bases). This CDR3 has 13 residues. Germline V lookup: CDR1 SGHAT, CDR2 FQDESV (reference sequence). Trimming took off 5 bases at V and 3 bases at J, with 11 bases between the two ends. CDR3 DNA: TGTGCCAGCAGCAAGGGACAAGGCTACGAGCAGTACTTC. It yields the protein CASSKGQGYEQYF.

V and J are TRBV9 and TRBJ2-5; 7 bases fit TRBD1. Germline V gene lookup returns CDR1 SGDLS and CDR2 YYNGEE. Losses at the gene ends were 4 bases for V and 2 bases for J; bases not matched to a gene: 8. This CDR3 is built from 15 residues. The CDR3 DNA sequence: TGTGCCAGCAGCAACCGACAGGGAAATCAAGAGACCCAGTACTTC. This codes for CASSNRQGNQETQYF.

The V and J genes are TRBV30 and TRBJ2-7, with D possibly being TRBD2 (6 bases). The CDR3 has 14 residues. Trimming pared 2 bases from V and 6 bases from J, leaving 17 bases between. Germline loops: CDR1 GTSNPN, CDR2 SVGIG (reference sequence). CDR3 bases: TGTGCCTGGAGTTCGACTAGGAGGGCCGGCGAGCAGTACTTC. Translated: CAWSSTRRAGEQYF.

The rearrangement joins TRBV28 to TRBJ1-2; 8 bases are a match to TRBD1. The CDR3 runs 17 residues. V lost 4 bases to trimming and J lost 4 bases; unmatched junction nucleotides: 14. CDR1 is MDHEN, CDR2 SYDVKM, per germline. CDR3 protein: CASSSEGQEKISYGYTF. The DNA for the CDR3 is TGTGCCAGCAGTTCCGAGGGACAGGAAAAAATTTCCTATGGCTACACCTTC.

The CDR3 DNA is TGTGCCATCAGTGAGTCGACAGGGGCAAATGAAAAACTGTTTTTT. Translation gives CAISESTGANEKLFF. The chain couples TRBV10-3 to TRBJ1-4; 8 bases line up with TRBD1. The CDR3 sequence is 15 residues long. J lost 5 bases, V lost 0 bases, and 2 bases had no gene match. The germline V gene has CDR1 ENHRY and CDR2 SYGVKD.

The chain employs TRBV27 and TRBJ2-7, with unresolved D. Germline CDR1 reads MNHEY; CDR2 reads SMNVEV (reference sequence). The CDR3 totals 13 residues. V shed 5 bases and J shed 2 bases, with 10 bases lying between them. This chain's CDR3 is CASSRTPPYEQYF. The CDR3, as DNA: TGTGCCAGCAGTCGGACGCCTCCCTACGAGCAGTACTTC.

The rearrangement joins TRBV7-3 to TRBJ2-1, with TRBD2 matching over 8 bases. J was trimmed by 6 bases and V by 5 bases; bases with no gene match: 6. Germline lookup yields CDR1 SGHTA and CDR2 FQGTGA. The CDR3 spans 14 residues. The CDR3 reads CASSPGTRGNEQFF. CDR3 sequence (DNA): TGTGCCAGCAGCCCCGGGACTAGGGGCAATGAGCAGTTCTTC. The whole variable domain, filled in from reference TRBV7-3 and TRBJ2-1, reads GAGVSQTPSNKVTEKGKYVELRCDPISGHTALYWYRQSLGQGPEFLIYFQGTGAADDSGLPNDRFFAVRPEGSVSTLKIQRTERGDSAVYLCASSPGTRGNEQFFGPGTRLTVL.

The chain combines TRBV7-2 with TRBJ2-3; D perhaps matches TRBD1 (6 bases). V gave up 3 bases and J gave up 4 bases, with 11 bases separating them. The CDR3 extends over 14 amino acids. CDR1 SGHTA and CDR2 FQGNSA come from the germline V gene. CDR3 DNA: TGTGCCAGCAGCTTCACAGGGTCCTCAGATACGCAGTATTTT. The encoded protein is CASSFTGSSDTQYF.

This chain uses TRBV28 with TRBJ2-1; 10 nucleotides line up with TRBD2. V shed 5 bases, J shed 4 bases, and the junction held 5 bases outside the gene matches. This CDR3 is 15 amino acids long. CDR1 is MDHEN and CDR2 is SYDVKM in the germline V gene. CDR3 DNA: TGTGCCAGCAGTACGGCTAGCGGGAGTTACAATGAGCAGTTCTTC. It specifies CASSTASGSYNEQFF.

V and J are TRBV6-5 and TRBJ2-1; 9 bases are a match to TRBD1. V lost 2 bases, J lost 2 bases, and 1 base stayed unmatched. CDR1 MNHEY and CDR2 SVGAGI come from the germline V gene. The CDR3 runs to 15 residues. The CDR3 loop reads CASSYGTGTYNEQFF. Here the CDR3 DNA reads TGTGCCAGCAGTTACGGGACAGGGACCTACAATGAGCAGTTCTTC.

The chain has TRBV28 and TRBJ1-5; D gene unclear. The CDR3 covers 19 residues. Germline CDR1 is MDHEN and CDR2 is SYDVKM. Trimming removed 6 bases at V and 2 bases at J, with 26 bases between. The CDR3 DNA reads as TGTGCCAGCAGACCCTCGCGATGGACGCGGGGTTCGGGCAATCAGCCCCAGCATTTT. It is translated as CASRPSRWTRGSGNQPQHF.

A single count supports this clone. This sequence joins TRBV2 and TRBJ1-5; 7 bases are shared with TRBD1. CDR3 size: 15 residues. Germline loops: CDR1 SNHLY, CDR2 FYNNEI. V shed 8 bases and J 3 bases; nucleotides not matched to a gene: 10. The CDR3 nucleotides read TGTGCCAGCGGGGGGCCGACAGGGCTCAATCAGCCCCAGCATTTT. Residues: CASGGPTGLNQPQHF.

The chain couples TRBV5-4 to TRBJ1-2, with a possible D match to TRBD1 (6 bases). The V and J ends lost 4 bases and 6 bases respectively, with 22 bases between them. This CDR3 region has 16 residues. The germline gives CDR1 SGHNT, CDR2 YYREEE (reference sequence). CDR3 residues: CASSPRLWGRSDGYTF. CDR3 DNA: TGTGCCAGCAGCCCCCGGTTATGGGGGCGCTCGGATGGCTACACCTTC.

This chain connects TRBV28 to TRBJ2-7; 7 bases agree with TRBD1. The CDR3 sequence is 14 residues long. The V segment lost 6 bases and the J segment 5 bases; nucleotides outside the gene matches: 10. The germline gives CDR1 MDHEN, CDR2 SYDVKM. CDR3 residues: CASRQGSRSNEQYF. The DNA of the CDR3 is TGTGCCAGCAGACAGGGGAGTCGTAGTAACGAGCAGTACTTC.

This clone was found once. V is TRBV6-6 and J is TRBJ2-3, with D unresolved. V dropped 6 bases and J dropped 2 bases, with 6 bases sitting between them. Per the germline V gene, CDR1 is MNHNY and CDR2 is SVGAGI (reference sequence). The CDR3 consists of 12 residues. The CDR3 nucleotides are TGTGCCAGCAGCCCGACCACAGATACGCAGTATTTT. This translates into CASSPTTDTQYF.